Below, 20 T cell receptor beta chains from the same sample are listed, as sequenced in a study of blood T cell repertoires in COVID-19. Repertoires were generated with immunoSEQ multiplex PCR, while TCRdb's copy carries only in-frame clones and drops some. The data contain 50,000 to 70,000 clones, about four fifths of them seen just once; the ten biggest clones take up nearly 5%. Sequenced sample: peripheral blood. The origin of the receptors is a human donor in a cohort sampled during active COVID-19.

This clone was seen a single time. V and J are TRBV5-6 and TRBJ1-1; a possible D gene is TRBD1 (5 bases). The CDR3 contains 14 residues. CDR1 SGHDT and CDR2 YYEEEE come from the germline V gene. V was pared by 0 bases and J by 1 base, with 7 bases between. The CDR3 loop is CASSLGQWNTEAFF. Written as DNA, the CDR3 is TGTGCCAGCAGCTTGGGACAGTGGAACACTGAAGCTTTCTTT.

This clone occurred a few times. The chain couples TRBV20-1 to TRBJ2-7; no definite D call. Trimming shortened V by 3 bases and J by 2 bases, and 14 bases separated the two germline ends. Germline-derived CDR1 and CDR2 are DFQATT and SNEGSKA (reference sequence). This CDR3 spans 14 amino acids. The CDR3 DNA reads TGCAGTGCTAGTGATACTCGCATTGCCTACGAGCAGTACTTC. Amino acids: CSASDTRIAYEQYF.

This clone was observed once. This chain joins TRBV4-3 and TRBJ2-1, with 8 bases lining up with TRBD2. Germline V gene data show CDR1 as LGHNA and CDR2 as YSLEER. J was trimmed by 7 bases and V by 0 bases; bases with no gene match: 11. This CDR3 is 17 amino acids long. The CDR3 protein is CASSQDREGLGWNEQFF. The CDR3 DNA sequence: TGCGCCAGCAGCCAAGATCGGGAGGGGTTGGGTTGGAATGAGCAGTTCTTC.

DNA of the CDR3: TGTGCCAGCAGCTCCCCCGGGACAGCTAACTATGGCTACACCTTC. It is translated as CASSSPGTANYGYTF. V and J are TRBV7-9 and TRBJ1-2; 7 positions match TRBD1. This CDR3 spans 15 amino acids. Germline V gene lookup returns CDR1 SEHNR and CDR2 FQNEAQ (reference sequence). Unmatched junction bases numbered 5, after V lost 4 bases and J lost 0 bases. Using reference TRBV7-9 and TRBJ1-2 for the parts outside the CDR3, the full variable domain is DTGVSQNPRHKITKRGQNVTFRCDPISEHNRLYWYRQTLGQGPEFLTYFQNEAQLEKSRLLSDRFSAERPKGSFSTLEIQRTEQGDSAMYLCASSSPGTANYGYTFGSGTRLTVV.

This clone occurred once. The chain combines TRBV4-2 with TRBJ2-7; 7 bases are a match to TRBD2. The CDR3 has 15 residues. The germline CDR1 and CDR2 sequences are LGHNA and YNFKEQ. V lost 0 bases, J lost 4 bases, and 6 bases stayed unmatched. This CDR3 reads CASSQEMGLQYEQYF. The CDR3 DNA is TGTGCCAGCAGCCAAGAAATGGGACTACAATACGAGCAGTACTTC.

V is TRBV9 and J is TRBJ2-7, with D possibly being TRBD2 (6 bases). This CDR3 contains 17 residues. Looked up from germline, CDR1 is SGDLS and CDR2 is YYNGEE. The germline V and J ends were trimmed by 0 bases and 4 bases, with 20 bases remaining between them. DNA of the CDR3: TGTGCCAGCAGCGTAGGCCCCACAGTGGGGGGAACTTACGAGCAGTACTTC. Protein sequence: CASSVGPTVGGTYEQYF.

This clone showed up just once. The V call is TRBV7-2, the J call TRBJ1-5, with D possibly being TRBD1 (5 bases). V lost 1 base and J lost 2, with 15 bases in between. Germline V gene lookup returns CDR1 SGHTA and CDR2 FQGNSA. The CDR3 has 17 amino acids. For the CDR3, the DNA is TGTGCCAGCAGCTTAGGGGGGGGAGGGCGCCGCAATCAGCCCCAGCATTTT. As protein: CASSLGGGGRRNQPQHF.

The J gene is TRBJ1-2, the V gene TRBV10-3, with TRBD1 as a possible D gene (5 bases). The CDR3 consists of 16 residues. Trimming removed 0 bases from V and 2 bases from J, with 13 bases in between. Germline-derived CDR1 and CDR2 are ENHRY and SYGVKD. The CDR3 protein is CAISESYTRENYGYTF. As DNA, the CDR3 is TGTGCCATCAGTGAGTCGTACACCAGGGAAAACTATGGCTACACCTTC.

The rearrangement uses TRBV19 and TRBJ2-7; 11 nucleotides agree with TRBD1. Trimming removed 3 bases from V and 2 bases from J; junction bases left unmatched: 3. The CDR3 extends over 15 amino acids. Germline values: CDR1 LNHDA, CDR2 SQIVND (reference sequence). This CDR3 is CASSMSGQGAYEQYF. CDR3 DNA: TGTGCCAGTAGTATGTCGGGACAGGGGGCCTACGAGCAGTACTTC.

The CDR3 is CASSYSNSGLVEQFF. CDR3 DNA sequence: TGTGCCAGCAGTTACTCGAATAGCGGGCTTGTAGAGCAGTTCTTC. The chain combines TRBV6-6 with TRBJ2-1; 7 positions match TRBD2. The V segment lost 0 bases and the J segment 10 bases; nucleotides outside the gene matches: 9. Germline CDR1 and CDR2: MNHNY and SVGAGI (reference sequence). The CDR3 sequence is 15 residues long.

DNA for the CDR3: TGTGCCAGCAGTACGAACGCACAGGGGTGGGAGCAGTACTTC. It is translated as CASSTNAQGWEQYF. The chain is built from TRBV27 and TRBJ2-7, with TRBD1 identical over 7 bases. Germline V gene lookup returns CDR1 MNHEY and CDR2 SMNVEV (reference sequence). V shed 5 bases and J 7 bases; nucleotides not matched to a gene: 11. CDR3 length equals 14 residues.

The rearrangement uses TRBV18 and TRBJ2-5; 9 positions agree with TRBD2. Germline CDR1 and CDR2: KGHSH and LQKENI. This CDR3 is 16 amino acids long. V gave up 3 bases and J gave up 1 base; unmatched junction bases: 6. In nucleotides, the CDR3 is TGTGCCAGCTCACCTTCGAGGACTAGCGTCCAAGAGACCCAGTACTTC. It is translated as CASSPSRTSVQETQYF.

The V gene is TRBV4-1, the J gene TRBJ1-1; D is undetermined. This CDR3 has 14 amino acids. With 4 bases removed from V and 5 bases from J, the gap between germline ends came to 14 bases. CDR1 and CDR2 (germline): MGHRA, YSYEKL. This chain's CDR3 is CASSLIWGGTEAFF. The CDR3, as DNA: TGCGCCAGCAGCCTCATTTGGGGAGGGACTGAAGCTTTCTTT.

V gene TRBV19 combines with J gene TRBJ1-1, with 7 bases identical to TRBD1. The CDR3 covers 15 residues. Per germline, CDR1 LNHDA and CDR2 SQIVND (reference sequence). V lost 8 bases and J lost 3; bases outside the gene matches: 12. The CDR3 sequence: CASLEGADRDTEAFF. In DNA form, the CDR3 reads TGTGCCAGTCTCGAGGGGGCGGATAGGGACACTGAAGCTTTCTTT.

V is TRBV13 and J is TRBJ1-4; D gene uncertain. Germline V gene data show CDR1 as PRHDT and CDR2 as FYEKMQ (reference sequence). CDR3 length: 15 amino acids. Trimming took 8 bases from V and 3 from J, leaving 16 bases between them. The CDR3 is CASRQYDTSNEKLFF. CDR3 coding DNA: TGTGCCAGCCGACAATACGACACATCTAATGAAAAACTGTTTTTT.

The V call is TRBV7-3, the J call TRBJ1-6; D gene unclear. The CDR3 covers 13 residues. With 6 bases removed from V and 7 bases from J, the gap between germline ends came to 10 bases. Germline V gene sequence: CDR1 SGHTA, CDR2 FQGTGA. CDR3 DNA sequence: TGTGCCAGCAGTCTTAACGGGAATTCACCCCTCCACTTT. Translation: CASSLNGNSPLHF.

The chain links TRBV21-1 to TRBJ1-1; the DNA was not used to check the table's D call, TRBD1. TRBV21-1 is shown as a pseudogene. This CDR3 contains 17 residues. CDR3: CASSYLTGGGRDTEAFF. CDR3 coding DNA: TGTGCCAGCAGCTACCTGACAGGGGGCGGACGGGACACTGAAGCTTTCTTT.

The table lists this clone with a count of one. The V call is TRBV6-1, the J call TRBJ2-7; 7 bases align to TRBD1. The germline gives CDR1 MNHNS, CDR2 SASEGT. The V segment lost 2 bases and the J segment 3 bases; nucleotides outside the gene matches: 7. CDR3 size: 15 residues. DNA for the CDR3: TGTGCCAGCAGTGAAAGAACAGGGGCCAGCTACGAGCAGTACTTC. This translates into CASSERTGASYEQYF.

This clone was recorded only once. The chain recombines TRBV12-3 or TRBV12-4 with TRBJ2-7; 7 bases align to TRBD2. J lost 5 bases, V lost 5 bases, and 3 bases had no gene match. This CDR3 is built from 12 residues. DNA for the CDR3: TGTGCCAGCAGTGCGGGGAGGGACGAGCAGTACTTC. Its protein is CASSAGRDEQYF.

This chain joins TRBV2 and TRBJ2-5, with 12 bases lining up with TRBD2. The CDR3 covers 16 residues. V lost 3 bases and J lost 3; bases outside the gene matches: 5. Germline V gene data show CDR1 as SNHLY and CDR2 as FYNNEI. As DNA, the CDR3 is TGTGCCAGCAGTGATCCTAGCGGGGGGGGGAAAGAGACCCAGTACTTC. It translates to CASSDPSGGGKETQYF.